The rows below give T cell receptor beta chains drawn from one sample of a study of T cells in Graves' hyperthyroidism and ophthalmopathy. TCRdb redid the calling of the multiplex PCR reads with MiXCR, one entry per CDR3 protein. The sample holds hundreds of thousands of distinct CDR3 sequences; roughly 14% are singletons and the top ten take about 5.8%. Specimen: blood. Receptor source: a woman aged 25 to 39 with Graves' hyperthyroidism that later progressed to Graves' ophthalmopathy. The CDR3 runs from the conserved cysteine through the conserved F or W. A D gene is named only where the DNA matches it firmly. Not all rows give a size; the values are once, few, many and, for expanded clones, a class.

DNA: TGTGCCAGCAGTTCCACAGGGGACTATAATTCACCCCTCCACTTT
CDR3: CASSSTGDYNSPLHF
D: TRBD1
V: TRBV28
size: few
J: TRBJ1-6

DNA: TGTGCCATCACCTCGGGGCCGGATTTCGGCAATGAGCAGTTCTTC
CDR3: CAITSGPDFGNEQFF
D: -
V: TRBV10-3
size: -
J: TRBJ2-1

DNA: TGCAGCGCTGGAATAGGGTCGAGCTACGAGCAGTACTTC
CDR3: CSAGIGSSYEQYF
D: -
V: TRBV29-1
size: -
J: TRBJ2-7

DNA: TGTGCCACCAGCAGGCTAGGGGATCAGCCCCAGCATTTT
CDR3: CATSRLGDQPQHF
D: -
V: TRBV15
size: -
J: TRBJ1-5

DNA: TGTGCCAGCAGCCAAGGCGCTTATCAGCCCCAGCATTTT
CDR3: CASSQGAYQPQHF
D: -
V: TRBV3-1
size: many
J: TRBJ1-5

DNA: TGTGCCAGCAGCCCGGATAGGGTCTTTAACACTGAAGCTTTCTTT
CDR3: CASSPDRVFNTEAFF
D: -
V: TRBV11-3
size: many
J: TRBJ1-1

DNA: TGTGCCAGCAGTGCCCGTCTAATTTACGAGCAGTACTTC
CDR3: CASSARLIYEQYF
D: -
V: TRBV28
size: many
J: TRBJ2-7

DNA: TGCAGTGCTAGCGGGGTTGAGGGCACTGAAGCTTTCTTT
CDR3: CSASGVEGTEAFF
D: -
V: TRBV20-1
size: once
J: TRBJ1-1

DNA: TGCAGTGCTAAAGATAGGACCTACAATGAGCAGTTCTTC
CDR3: CSAKDRTYNEQFF
D: -
V: TRBV20-1
size: many
J: TRBJ2-1

DNA: TGTGCCAGCACAGATGTGTCCATGAACACTGAAGCTTTCTTT
CDR3: CASTDVSMNTEAFF
D: -
V: TRBV28
size: many
J: TRBJ1-1

DNA: TGTGCCAGCAGCCGGGTCGGGAGTCAGAACACCGGGGAGCTGTTTTTT
CDR3: CASSRVGSQNTGELFF
D: -
V: TRBV4-2
size: -
J: TRBJ2-2

DNA: TGTGCCAGCAGCCTTCGGGAGGGGTTTGCAACTAATGAAAAACTGTTTTTT
CDR3: CASSLREGFATNEKLFF
D: -
V: TRBV14
size: -
J: TRBJ1-4

DNA: TGTGCCAGCAGTTACAGAGCGGACTACGAGCAGTACTTC
CDR3: CASSYRADYEQYF
D: -
V: TRBV6-5
size: many
J: TRBJ2-7

DNA: TGTGCCAGCAGAGATACGGACTGGAACTATGGCTACACCTTC
CDR3: CASRDTDWNYGYTF
D: -
V: TRBV2
size: many
J: TRBJ1-2

DNA: TGTGCCAGCGTTGTAACGGTCTACAATGAGCAGTTCTTC
CDR3: CASVVTVYNEQFF
D: -
V: TRBV6-1
size: -
J: TRBJ2-1

DNA: TGTGCCACGCAAGACAGGGGAGACACTGAAGCTTTCTTT
CDR3: CATQDRGDTEAFF
D: TRBD1
V: TRBV24-1
size: -
J: TRBJ1-1

DNA: TGCAGCGTTGGGACCCATAACTATGGCTACACCTTC
CDR3: CSVGTHNYGYTF
D: -
V: TRBV29-1
size: many
J: TRBJ1-2

DNA: TGTGCCAGCAGTCCCTTTGACAGGGCCAACGAGCAGTACTTC
CDR3: CASSPFDRANEQYF
D: TRBD1
V: TRBV28
size: many
J: TRBJ2-7

DNA: TGTGCCAGCAGCCCCGGCCAAGCTGGAAACACCATATATTTT
CDR3: CASSPGQAGNTIYF
D: -
V: TRBV7-3
size: many
J: TRBJ1-3

DNA: TGCAGTGCTAGATATGCCCTAGGGGGGGATACGCAGTATTTT
CDR3: CSARYALGGDTQYF
D: -
V: TRBV20-1
size: many
J: TRBJ2-3

DNA: TGTGCCAGCAGTTTTAGGGTCCCCTATCGGGGCTACACCTTC
CDR3: CASSFRVPYRGYTF
D: -
V: TRBV12-3/TRBV12-4
size: many
J: TRBJ1-2

DNA: TGCGCCAGCTCCGATGGTTCAGGGTTGGGGACCCAGTACTTC
CDR3: CASSDGSGLGTQYF
D: -
V: TRBV10-1
size: few
J: TRBJ2-5

DNA: TGTGCCACCAGTGCCCGGACAGGATCGTACTCCTACAATGAGCAGTTCTTC
CDR3: CATSARTGSYSYNEQFF
D: TRBD1
V: TRBV24-1
size: many
J: TRBJ2-1

DNA: TGTGCCAGCAGTACTTCAGGATTCACGGCTAACTATGGCTACACCTTC
CDR3: CASSTSGFTANYGYTF
D: -
V: TRBV28
size: many
J: TRBJ1-2

DNA: TGTGCCAGCACCTCAGAGGGACACTATGGCTACACCTTC
CDR3: CASTSEGHYGYTF
D: -
V: TRBV6-2/TRBV6-3
size: many
J: TRBJ1-2

DNA: TGTGCCATCAGTGAGTCCCCTTCATCGAACACTGAAGCTTTCTTT
CDR3: CAISESPSSNTEAFF
D: -
V: TRBV10-3
size: many
J: TRBJ1-1

DNA: TGTGCCTGGAGTGGGGGGGACTCTCCCCCCTCCTACAATGAGCAGTTCTTC
CDR3: CAWSGGDSPPSYNEQFF
D: -
V: TRBV30
size: many
J: TRBJ2-1

DNA: TGTGCCAGCAGCCGTCTAGCGGGAGGGCGGACAGATACGCAGTATTTT
CDR3: CASSRLAGGRTDTQYF
D: TRBD2
V: TRBV4-2
size: -
J: TRBJ2-3

DNA: TGTGCCAGCAGTTTAAACGCAGGGATCTATGGCTACACCTTC
CDR3: CASSLNAGIYGYTF
D: -
V: TRBV28
size: many
J: TRBJ1-2

DNA: TGTGCCAGCAGCACGGGACTTGAAGAGACCCAGTACTTC
CDR3: CASSTGLEETQYF
D: -
V: TRBV5-6
size: few
J: TRBJ2-5

DNA: TGTGCCACCAGTGCTTCAGCGCCGGGGACAGATACGCAGTATTTT
CDR3: CATSASAPGTDTQYF
D: -
V: TRBV24-1
size: many
J: TRBJ2-3

DNA: TGTGCCGGAGGGGACAGCTACAATGAGCAGTTCTTC
CDR3: CAGGDSYNEQFF
D: -
V: TRBV12-3/TRBV12-4
size: few
J: TRBJ2-1

DNA: TGTGCCAGCACTACGGGGGCCTATGGCTACACCTTC
CDR3: CASTTGAYGYTF
D: -
V: TRBV2
size: many
J: TRBJ1-2

DNA: TGTGCCAGTGGGGGACAGGGAAGCTCCTACGAGCAGTACTTC
CDR3: CASGGQGSSYEQYF
D: TRBD1
V: TRBV19
size: -
J: TRBJ2-7

DNA: TGTGCCACCAGCAGGCAAAGGGACAGGGGTGCTGAAGCTTTCTTT
CDR3: CATSRQRDRGAEAFF
D: TRBD1
V: TRBV15
size: few
J: TRBJ1-1

DNA: TGTGCCAGCAGCGAACACTATGGCTACACCTTC
CDR3: CASSEHYGYTF
D: -
V: TRBV3-1
size: -
J: TRBJ1-2

DNA: TGTGCCAGCAGCCAGGGGGGTGGGACAGGGGCCTCCGGCTACACCTTC
CDR3: CASSQGGGTGASGYTF
D: TRBD1
V: TRBV13
size: -
J: TRBJ1-2

DNA: TGCGCCAGCAGCTTGGTCGCGGGGAACGAGCAGTACTTC
CDR3: CASSLVAGNEQYF
D: -
V: TRBV5-1
size: many
J: TRBJ2-7

DNA: TGTGCCAGCAGCTTAGTCGGCGGGAGTACAACCGAGCAGTACTTC
CDR3: CASSLVGGSTTEQYF
D: TRBD2
V: TRBV7-2
size: many
J: TRBJ2-7

DNA: TGTGCCAGCAGTTTATCGGCAGGGGGGAACACTGAAGCTTTCTTT
CDR3: CASSLSAGGNTEAFF
D: TRBD1
V: TRBV28
size: many
J: TRBJ1-1

DNA: TGTGCCAGCAGGGTGGCCGGGGCGGGGCTGAACACCGGGGAGCTGTTTTTT
CDR3: CASRVAGAGLNTGELFF
D: -
V: TRBV5-5
size: many
J: TRBJ2-2

DNA: TGCGCCAGCAGCTGGGACAGATACACTGAAGCTTTCTTT
CDR3: CASSWDRYTEAFF
D: TRBD1
V: TRBV5-1
size: many
J: TRBJ1-1

DNA: TGTGCCATCAGGGCAGGGGAGAACACTGAAGCTTTCTTT
CDR3: CAIRAGENTEAFF
D: -
V: TRBV10-3
size: many
J: TRBJ1-1

DNA: TGCGCCAGCAGAAAGGAGGGCCGAGAGACCCAGTACTTC
CDR3: CASRKEGRETQYF
D: -
V: TRBV5-1
size: many
J: TRBJ2-5

DNA: TGCAGTGCTAGGGTCCAGGGAGGCAATCAGCCCCAGCATTTT
CDR3: CSARVQGGNQPQHF
D: -
V: TRBV20-1
size: many
J: TRBJ1-5

DNA: TGTGCCAGCAGTGAATTCGGCGGCCGAATTCCGAGTTCCTACAATGAGCAGTTCTTC
CDR3: CASSEFGGRIPSSYNEQFF
D: -
V: TRBV25-1
size: few
J: TRBJ2-1

DNA: TGTGCCAGCAGCCAATATACAGGGTACAATGAGCAGTTCTTC
CDR3: CASSQYTGYNEQFF
D: -
V: TRBV14
size: many
J: TRBJ2-1

DNA: TGTGCCAGCAGCTTGGGGTCAGCCCTCAACTATGGCTACACCTTC
CDR3: CASSLGSALNYGYTF
D: -
V: TRBV5-6
size: many
J: TRBJ1-2

DNA: TGTGCCATCAGTGGCGGGAAGGGGCTACAAGAGACCCAGTACTTC
CDR3: CAISGGKGLQETQYF
D: -
V: TRBV10-3
size: many
J: TRBJ2-5

DNA: TGTGCCAGCAGCTTAGAAATACAGGGGTACGAGCAGTACTTC
CDR3: CASSLEIQGYEQYF
D: TRBD1
V: TRBV7-2
size: many
J: TRBJ2-7

DNA: TGTGCCAGCAGCTCCGAGGGACTAGCGGGTTACACCGGGGAGCTGTTTTTT
CDR3: CASSSEGLAGYTGELFF
D: TRBD2
V: TRBV7-3
size: few
J: TRBJ2-2

DNA: TGTGCCAGCAGAGAGGACACCCGGGATAATGAAAAACTGTTTTTT
CDR3: CASREDTRDNEKLFF
D: -
V: TRBV7-8
size: -
J: TRBJ1-4

DNA: TGTGCCATTCGACCGGGACAGGAGAACACCGGGGAGCTGTTTTTT
CDR3: CAIRPGQENTGELFF
D: TRBD1
V: TRBV10-3
size: -
J: TRBJ2-2